These 19 T cell receptor beta chains were sequenced from one sample in a study of CD8 T cells in ankylosing spondylitis. TCRdb itself ran the 5' RACE reads through MiXCR, one entry per CDR3 protein. The data hold about 150,000 distinct CDR3 sequences, with approximately 7.3% observed a single time. Material for sequencing was blood, either unsorted or a sorted T cell fraction (not recorded which). All receptors derive from a female donor with ankylosing spondylitis or in good health (not recorded which).

This clonotype was recorded many times. The genes are TRBV20-1 and TRBJ1-5; 10 bases are a match to TRBD1. Germline trimming cut 3 bases from V and 1 base from J; bases unmatched to any gene: 3. This CDR3 spans 15 amino acids. Germline CDR1 reads DFQATT; CDR2 reads SNEGSKA (reference sequence). The CDR3 sequence: CSARPGQGSNQPQHF. The CDR3, as DNA: TGCAGTGCTAGGCCGGGACAGGGGAGCAATCAGCCCCAGCATTTT.

In its sample, this clonotype was seen many times. The chain employs TRBV24-1 and TRBJ2-5, with 7 bases matching TRBD2. The CDR3 totals 15 residues. Trimming took 2 bases from V and 5 from J; bases not matched to a gene: 7. Germline V gene data show CDR1 as KGHDR and CDR2 as SFDVKD. The chain's CDR3 is CATSDSGIGGETQYF. In DNA form, the CDR3 reads TGTGCCACCAGTGATTCGGGGATCGGGGGGGAGACCCAGTACTTC.

The sample holds many counts of this clonotype. The rearrangement uses TRBV15 and TRBJ2-3, with a tentative D call TRBD2 (6 bases). The germline V gene has CDR1 LNHNV and CDR2 YYDKDF (reference sequence). Trimming removed 4 bases at V and 2 bases at J, with 16 bases between. CDR3 length equals 16 residues. The CDR3 DNA sequence: TGTGCCACCAGCACTATCTGGGGCGGGACCACAGATACGCAGTATTTT. It is translated as CATSTIWGGTTDTQYF.

This clonotype was counted at least ten times. V is TRBV28 and J is TRBJ1-5; a possible D gene is TRBD1 (5 bases). CDR3 length: 18 amino acids. CDR1 is MDHEN and CDR2 is SYDVKM in the germline V gene. With 5 bases removed from V and 0 bases from J, the gap between germline ends came to 20 bases. The CDR3 spells CASSHSPGLGASNQPQHF. The CDR3 DNA is TGTGCCAGCAGTCACTCCCCAGGGTTAGGGGCTAGCAATCAGCCCCAGCATTTT.

This clonotype was observed many times. V is TRBV5-1 and J is TRBJ1-4; D is perhaps TRBD1 (6 bases). CDR1 is SGHRS and CDR2 is YFSETQ in the germline V gene. The CDR3 is made up of 14 amino acids. The germline V and J ends were trimmed by 0 bases and 6 bases, with 9 bases remaining between them. CDR3 sequence: CASSLARTDEKLFF. The CDR3 coding sequence is TGCGCCAGCAGCTTGGCTCGGACAGATGAAAAACTGTTTTTT.

Turning to this clonotype: A read error may account for a junction end that differs from germline. The chain couples TRBV7-2 to TRBJ1-5; possible D gene TRBD1, 6 bases. This CDR3 region has 19 residues. Germline CDR1 SGHTA, CDR2 FQGNSA. CDR3 loop: CASSSSGVGGPSSNQPRHF. CDR3 DNA: TGTGCCAGCAGCTCTAGCGGGGTCGGGGGCCCTTCTTCAAATCAGCCCCGGCATTTT. Together with reference TRBV7-2 and TRBJ1-5, the CDR3 gives the full variable domain: GAGVSQSPSNKVTEKGKDVELRCDPISGHTALYWYRQSLGQGLEFLIYFQGNSAPDKSGLPSDRFSAERTGGSVSTLTIQRTQQEDSAVYLCASSSSGVGGPSSNQPRHFGDGTRLSIL.

This clonotype has only a few counts. One base away lies a much larger clone, so this may be a sequencing read error. The chain links TRBV5-1 to TRBJ2-2; 7 bases map to TRBD1. CDR1 and CDR2 (germline): SGHRS, YFSETQ. The CDR3 sequence is 15 residues long. CDR3 sequence (DNA): TGCGCCAGCAGCTTGGCTGGACAGGTCACCGGGGAGCTGCTTTTT. Encoded protein: CASSLAGQVTGELLF.

This clonotype came up many times. CDR3 amino acids: CASSLGQGIVGELFF. The CDR3 nucleotides read TGTGCCAGCAGTTTAGGGCAGGGGATCGTCGGGGAGCTGTTTTTT. The chain recombines TRBV28 with TRBJ2-2, with D perhaps TRBD1 (6 bases). Per the germline V gene, CDR1 is MDHEN and CDR2 is SYDVKM. This CDR3 spans 15 amino acids. V was clipped by 2 bases and J by 7 bases, with 14 bases between them.

There are many counts of this clonotype. J is TRBJ2-2 and V is TRBV5-1; 9 nucleotides align to TRBD1. The CDR3 is 15 amino acids. V was clipped by 4 bases and J by 7 bases; unmatched bases: 8. Germline CDR1 reads SGHRS; CDR2 reads YFSETQ. The CDR3 reads CASSVDRGDGGELFF. As DNA, the CDR3 is TGCGCCAGCAGCGTGGACAGGGGAGACGGCGGGGAGCTGTTTTTT.

This clonotype was detected ten times or more. The genes are TRBV5-1 and TRBJ2-2; D may be TRBD1 (6 bases). V gave up 2 bases and J gave up 3 bases, with 11 bases separating them. The germline V gene encodes CDR1 SGHRS and CDR2 YFSETQ. CDR3 size: 15 residues. CDR3 coding DNA: TGCGCCAGCAGCTTAAGACAGGCGGACACCGGGGAGCTGTTTTTT. Translating it yields CASSLRQADTGELFF.

This clonotype was counted ten times or more. The chain is built from TRBV29-1 and TRBJ2-7; the match to TRBD2 covers 9 bases. The germline V gene has CDR1 SQVTM and CDR2 ANQGSEA. J lost 4 bases, V lost 5 bases, and 12 bases had no gene match. This CDR3 comprises 15 residues. The CDR3 reads CSVLPGGLAGYEQYF. The DNA for the CDR3 is TGCAGCGTTCTCCCAGGGGGACTAGCAGGGTACGAGCAGTACTTC.

This clonotype was found many times. The CDR3 DNA sequence: TGTGCCAGCAGTGGCCGGGTTCCAGTCTACGAGCAGTACTTC. Translating gives CASSGRVPVYEQYF. This chain connects TRBV12-3 or TRBV12-4 to TRBJ2-7; D unclear. Trimming shortened V by 5 bases and J by 3 bases, and 14 bases separated the two germline ends. The CDR3 has 14 amino acids.

This clonotype was observed many times. The chain links TRBV20-1 to TRBJ2-1, with TRBD2 matching over 8 bases. CDR1 and CDR2 from the germline V gene are DFQATT and SNEGSKA (reference sequence). The CDR3 has 16 residues. V dropped 4 bases and J dropped 9; count of bases not matched to a gene: 17. The chain's CDR3 is CSAIASFGGASGEQFF. In DNA, the CDR3 is TGCAGTGCTATCGCCTCCTTCGGGGGGGCTTCGGGTGAGCAGTTCTTC.

This clonotype showed up many times. The rearrangement joins TRBV28 to TRBJ2-5; the D gene could be TRBD1 or TRBD2 (5 bases each). The CDR3 has 16 residues. Trimming took 6 bases from V and 4 from J, leaving 21 bases between them. In germline, CDR1 is MDHEN, CDR2 SYDVKM. CDR3 region: CASSPAGTSRGETQYF. The DNA for the CDR3 is TGTGCCAGCAGCCCTGCCGGGACCTCACGGGGAGAGACCCAGTACTTC.

This chain uses TRBV23-1 with TRBJ2-7; D is unresolved. TRBV23-1 falls under the ORF class, with uncertain function. The CDR3 covers 12 residues. Trimming shortened V by 6 bases and J by 3 bases, and 9 bases separated the two germline ends. CDR3 loop: CASSLDGYEQYF. The CDR3 nucleotides are TGCGCCAGCAGCCTGGACGGCTACGAGCAGTACTTC.

The sample holds many counts of this clonotype. The chain combines TRBV12-3 or TRBV12-4 with TRBJ1-6, with D perhaps TRBD1 (6 bases). The CDR3 loop spans 14 amino acids. Deletions cut 3 bases from V and 7 bases from J, with 10 bases between. The CDR3 DNA is TGTGCCAGCAGTTTGCAGGGGTCAAATTCACCCCTCCACTTT. Its protein is CASSLQGSNSPLHF.

This clonotype was seen at least ten times. The rearrangement joins TRBV20-1 to TRBJ1-1; D is perhaps TRBD1 (6 bases). The V gene's germline CDR1 is DFQATT and CDR2 SNEGSKA (reference sequence). Trimming removed 5 bases from V and 10 bases from J, with 14 bases in between. The CDR3 length is 11 residues. The CDR3 spells CSADTGGGAFF. CDR3 nucleotides: TGCAGTGCTGATACCGGAGGGGGAGCTTTCTTT.

This clonotype has at least ten counts. This chain connects TRBV12-3 or TRBV12-4 to TRBJ2-2; possible D gene TRBD2, 5 bases. The CDR3 runs to 13 residues. The V end lost 7 bases, the J end lost 6 bases, and 12 bases lay between the germline ends. CDR3 in DNA: TGTGCCAGCATAGTAACCGGGGCCGGGGAGCTGTTTTTT. Encoded protein: CASIVTGAGELFF.

In its sample, this clonotype was seen many times. The V gene is TRBV20-1, the J gene TRBJ1-5; D not resolved. The V gene's germline CDR1 is DFQATT and CDR2 SNEGSKA (reference sequence). There are 13 residues in the CDR3. The germline V and J ends were trimmed by 3 bases and 5 bases, with 11 bases remaining between them. CDR3 amino acids: CSARFSGDQPQHF. In DNA, the CDR3 is TGCAGTGCTAGGTTTTCCGGCGATCAGCCCCAGCATTTT.